This T cell receptor (beta chain) was identified during a study of Ad26.COV2.S vaccination and SARS-CoV-2 variants. The study's findings and limits: CD8+ and CD4+ T cells specific for spike reportedly responded with substantial breadth after vaccination. Non-spike TCR breadth was similar in vaccine and placebo recipients. Vaccine recipients posted higher spike-specific TCR breadth than their placebo counterparts.

Note on this clone: Its target is unknown.

The treatment is: around 19 received Ad26.COV2.S at low or high dose, single or two shots; about 5 received placebo; per-sample allocation not given. Sampling happened 63 days after the first vaccine or placebo injection. The vaccine delivered Wuhan-strain SARS-CoV-2 spike through an Ad26 vector. Repertoires were generated with immunoSEQ multiplex PCR, while TCRdb's copy carries only in-frame clones and drops some. The sample has roughly 450,000 clones; about nine tenths are singletons. CDR3 length equals 12 residues. Trimming stripped 5 bases from V and 4 bases from J, with 10 bases between. Germline V lookup: CDR1 SQVTM, CDR2 ANQGSEA.

Sequenced here: peripheral blood, sampled in a trial of Ad26.COV2.S vaccine versus placebo. This chain uses TRBV29-1 with TRBJ2-3; D perhaps matches TRBD1 (6 bases). The source is a person between 18 and 65 years old who received the Ad26.COV2.S COVID-19 vaccine or a placebo. CDR3 loop: CSVNRDPDTQYF. The CDR3 DNA sequence: TGCAGCGTTAACAGGGACCCAGATACGCAGTATTTT.